These T cell receptor beta chains were read from a single sample in a study of T cell responses to AZD1222 COVID-19 vaccine. Profiled with immunoSEQ multiplex PCR; TCRdb holds only in-frame clones, not every one. Among 120,000 or so clones, just over 85% were seen once, and the ten largest hold 7.6%. This specimen consisted of peripheral blood, obtained on day 0 of AZD1222 vaccination. The receptors shown here come from an adult in good health. Each CDR3 is given with its conserved first and last residue. The order of the fields is V gene, J gene, D gene, clone size, CDR3 DNA, CDR3 protein. D genes are given only for firm matches. Where a row states a size, it is once, few, many or the class of an expanded clone; other rows omit it.

v_call: TRBV5-1; j_call: TRBJ2-7; d_call: -; clone_size: -; cdr3_nt: TGCGCCAGCAGCCCGACAACGGGACCCGGTGGTTCCGAGCAGTACTTC; cdr3_aa: CASSPTTGPGGSEQYF
v_call: TRBV7-2; j_call: TRBJ1-5; d_call: -; clone_size: -; cdr3_nt: TGTGCCAGCAGCTTAGCTAGAGGGTTCAATCAGCCCCAGCATTTT; cdr3_aa: CASSLARGFNQPQHF
v_call: TRBV4-1; j_call: TRBJ1-6; d_call: -; clone_size: few; cdr3_nt: TGCGCCAGCAGCCAAGATAGGGGTGCCAGGAGGTCTTATAATTCACCCCTCCACTTT; cdr3_aa: CASSQDRGARRSYNSPLHF
v_call: TRBV5-4; j_call: TRBJ2-2; d_call: TRBD1; clone_size: -; cdr3_nt: TGTGCCAGCAGCTTGGACCCAGGGGGCGGGGAGCTGTTTTTT; cdr3_aa: CASSLDPGGGELFF
v_call: TRBV27; j_call: TRBJ1-4; d_call: -; clone_size: -; cdr3_nt: TGTGCCAGCAGTTTTGGCCGGGCGGGGGGCCCAACGGGTGAAAAACTGTTTTTT; cdr3_aa: CASSFGRAGGPTGEKLFF
v_call: TRBV18; j_call: TRBJ2-7; d_call: -; clone_size: -; cdr3_nt: TGTGCCAGCTCAGAAGCTGGCGTTAACTCCTACGAGCAGTACTTC; cdr3_aa: CASSEAGVNSYEQYF
v_call: TRBV5-1; j_call: TRBJ2-1; d_call: TRBD2; clone_size: -; cdr3_nt: TGCGCCAGCAGCAAGGGGGGGACTAGCGGGGACAATGAGCAGTTCTTC; cdr3_aa: CASSKGGTSGDNEQFF
v_call: TRBV30; j_call: TRBJ1-2; d_call: TRBD1; clone_size: -; cdr3_nt: TGTGCCTGGAGTGTACTTTTCAGGGGGCCTACCAACTATGGCTACACCTTC; cdr3_aa: CAWSVLFRGPTNYGYTF
v_call: TRBV5-4; j_call: TRBJ2-7; d_call: TRBD1; clone_size: -; cdr3_nt: TGTGCCAGCAGCCCGGACAGGGTCTACGAGCAGTACTTC; cdr3_aa: CASSPDRVYEQYF
v_call: TRBV19; j_call: TRBJ1-1; d_call: -; clone_size: -; cdr3_nt: TGTGCCAGTAGTATAGGGTTAACGGACACTGAAGCTTTCTTT; cdr3_aa: CASSIGLTDTEAFF
v_call: TRBV9; j_call: TRBJ2-1; d_call: -; clone_size: -; cdr3_nt: TGTGCCAGCAGCGAGACAGTAAGCTCCTACAATGAGCAGTTCTTC; cdr3_aa: CASSETVSSYNEQFF
v_call: TRBV10-1; j_call: TRBJ2-1; d_call: TRBD1; clone_size: -; cdr3_nt: TGCGCCAGCGGACAGGGCTCCTACAATGAGCAGTTCTTC; cdr3_aa: CASGQGSYNEQFF
v_call: TRBV6-5; j_call: TRBJ1-4; d_call: TRBD1; clone_size: -; cdr3_nt: TGTGCCAGCAGCCCCGGACAGGGCTGGGGTGAAAAACTGTTTTTT; cdr3_aa: CASSPGQGWGEKLFF
v_call: TRBV6-5; j_call: TRBJ2-1; d_call: TRBD2; clone_size: -; cdr3_nt: TGTGCCAGCAGTCGTAGCGGGAGGGGCAATGAGCAGTTCTTC; cdr3_aa: CASSRSGRGNEQFF
v_call: TRBV5-4; j_call: TRBJ2-7; d_call: TRBD2; clone_size: -; cdr3_nt: TGTGCCAGCAGCCTGGGGACTAGCGGAGCCTACGAGCAGTACTTC; cdr3_aa: CASSLGTSGAYEQYF
v_call: TRBV27; j_call: TRBJ1-2; d_call: -; clone_size: -; cdr3_nt: TGTGCCAGCAGTTCTCTTGGGACACCGAATCCCTATGGCTACACCTTC; cdr3_aa: CASSSLGTPNPYGYTF
v_call: TRBV12-5; j_call: TRBJ1-1; d_call: TRBD1; clone_size: once; cdr3_nt: TGTGCTAGTGGTTTCTGGACAGGGGGGGACACTGAAGCTTTCTTT; cdr3_aa: CASGFWTGGDTEAFF
v_call: TRBV5-8; j_call: TRBJ2-1; d_call: TRBD2; clone_size: -; cdr3_nt: TGTGCCAGCAGCTCTAGCGGGAGGGGGTACAATGAGCAGTTCTTC; cdr3_aa: CASSSSGRGYNEQFF
v_call: TRBV19; j_call: TRBJ1-1; d_call: -; clone_size: few; cdr3_nt: TGTGCCAGTAGTATAGATCAGGACACTGAAGCTTTCTTT; cdr3_aa: CASSIDQDTEAFF
v_call: TRBV5-4; j_call: TRBJ1-3; d_call: TRBD1; clone_size: -; cdr3_nt: TGTGCCAGCAGCCCCGAACCGGGACAGCATTTGGGAAACACCATATATTTT; cdr3_aa: CASSPEPGQHLGNTIYF
v_call: TRBV24-1; j_call: TRBJ1-4; d_call: -; clone_size: -; cdr3_nt: TGTGCCACCAGTGAACAGCAGATTAATGAAAAACTGTTTTTT; cdr3_aa: CATSEQQINEKLFF
v_call: TRBV11-2; j_call: TRBJ2-7; d_call: -; clone_size: -; cdr3_nt: TGTGCCAGCAGCTTAGACCTTTCCCCCTCCTACGAGCAGTACTTC; cdr3_aa: CASSLDLSPSYEQYF